This is a list of T cell receptor beta chains from one sample in a study of blood T cells in healthy people across ages. TCRdb redid the calling of the 5' RACE reads with MiXCR, one entry per CDR3 protein. The table shows 650,000 to 950,000 distinct CDR3 sequences, with around two fifths occurring only once. Material for sequencing was blood. The receptors were sampled from a man in his 60s in good health. CDR3s include the opening cysteine and the closing phenylalanine or tryptophan. Fields, in order: clone size, V gene, J gene, D gene, CDR3 DNA, CDR3 protein. A D gene is named only where the DNA matches it firmly. The size entry is marked missing in some rows and otherwise reads once, few, many or a size class.

clone_size: once; v_call: TRBV12-3/TRBV12-4; j_call: TRBJ1-1; d_call: -; cdr3_nt: TGTGCCAGCACCGAGGACATCAACACTGAAGCTTTCTTT; cdr3_aa: CASTEDINTEAFF
clone_size: many; v_call: TRBV29-1; j_call: TRBJ2-7; d_call: -; cdr3_nt: TGCAGCGCCCGGGCCTCGATGGGGGAGCAGTACTTC; cdr3_aa: CSARASMGEQYF
clone_size: -; v_call: TRBV6-1; j_call: TRBJ2-7; d_call: -; cdr3_nt: TGTGCCAGCAGTGAAGAGAGGCAGCCAGTCTACAATGAGCAGTACTTC; cdr3_aa: CASSEERQPVYNEQYF
clone_size: -; v_call: TRBV24-1; j_call: TRBJ2-1; d_call: TRBD1; cdr3_nt: TGTGCCACCAGTGATGTAACAGGACAGGCCTACAATGAGCAGTTCTTC; cdr3_aa: CATSDVTGQAYNEQFF
clone_size: few; v_call: TRBV5-1; j_call: TRBJ1-2; d_call: -; cdr3_nt: TGCGCCAGCAGCGGCAAAGGGGAAAACACCTTC; cdr3_aa: CASSGKGENTF
clone_size: -; v_call: TRBV27; j_call: TRBJ2-2; d_call: -; cdr3_nt: TGTGCCAGCAGGAGGGGAACCGGGGAGCTGTTTTTT; cdr3_aa: CASRRGTGELFF
clone_size: -; v_call: TRBV11-2; j_call: TRBJ2-5; d_call: -; cdr3_nt: TGTGCCAGCAGAGCGTTAGGGGCGCCCCAAGAGACCCAGTACTTC; cdr3_aa: CASRALGAPQETQYF
clone_size: -; v_call: TRBV27; j_call: TRBJ2-7; d_call: TRBD2; cdr3_nt: TGTGCCAGCCTTGGCACGCCACAGGGGGCGACTAGCGGGACCTACGAGCAGTACTTC; cdr3_aa: CASLGTPQGATSGTYEQYF
clone_size: many; v_call: TRBV5-1; j_call: TRBJ2-1; d_call: -; cdr3_nt: TGCGCCAGCAGCTTGGACAGGGTGGATAATGAGCAGTTCTTC; cdr3_aa: CASSLDRVDNEQFF
clone_size: -; v_call: TRBV18; j_call: TRBJ2-1; d_call: -; cdr3_nt: TGTGCCAGCTCACCCTGGGTTAGATCCCACAATGAGCAGTTCTTC; cdr3_aa: CASSPWVRSHNEQFF